The 15 T cell receptor beta chains listed next were all sequenced from one sample in a study of T cell responses to AZD1222 COVID-19 vaccine (dated by TCRdb to about 2021). The meaning of the sample's time point label: baseline before first vaccination. The method behind the library was the immunoSEQ multiplex PCR assay. TCRdb limited this immuneACCESS table to in-frame rearrangements with V and J called. A share of clones is missing; checked studies link under half to unresolved V genes, and the rest is unexplained. The table for this sample lists under 150,000 clones; roughly nine tenths of them were counted only once. Clones ranked in the top ten supply 2.5% to 3% of the sample. The sample in question was peripheral blood, obtained on day 0 of AZD1222 vaccination. The receptor source for this set is an adult in good health.

The chain uses TRBV3-1 (or the pseudogene TRBV3-2) and TRBJ2-7, with TRBD1 as a possible D gene (5 bases). The CDR3 contains 14 residues. Trimming took off 0 bases at V and 2 bases at J, with 8 bases between the two ends. From germline, CDR1 is LGHDT and CDR2 YNNKEL (reference sequence). The CDR3 is CASSQELTAYEQYF. The CDR3 DNA sequence: TGTGCCAGCAGCCAAGAACTGACAGCCTACGAGCAGTACTTC.

The J gene is TRBJ1-4, the V gene TRBV7-8; D call uncertain. The CDR3 is 14 residues long. The germline gives CDR1 SGHVS, CDR2 FQNEAQ. Trimming stripped 3 bases from V and 7 bases from J, with 12 bases between. CDR3 region: CASSFSRGSEKLFF. The CDR3 nucleotides are TGTGCCAGCAGCTTTAGCCGGGGAAGTGAAAAACTGTTTTTT.

J is TRBJ1-1 and V is TRBV6-4; no firm D call. Trimming removed 0 bases from V and 1 base from J, with 9 bases in between. Germline lookup yields CDR1 MRHNA and CDR2 SNTAGT. This CDR3 region has 15 residues. The CDR3 region is CASSDSGGRNTEAFF. The CDR3 DNA sequence: TGTGCCAGCAGTGACTCAGGAGGGAGGAACACTGAAGCTTTCTTT.

CDR3 DNA sequence: TGTGCCAGCAGCTTGTTGGCGGGGCTCTCGTCCAATCAGCCCCAGCATTTT. Its translation: CASSLLAGLSSNQPQHF. The chain links TRBV5-6 to TRBJ1-5; D might be TRBD1 (5 bases). With 1 base removed from V and 3 bases from J, the gap between germline ends came to 17 bases. Germline CDR1 is SGHDT and CDR2 is YYEEEE. The CDR3 consists of 17 residues.

This sequence joins TRBV4-1 and TRBJ2-7; D is undetermined. The CDR3 contains 15 residues. V was cut by 1 base and J by 1 base, with 11 bases left in between. Germline V gives CDR1 MGHRA, CDR2 YSYEKL. The CDR3 nucleotides read TGCGCCAGCAGCCAAGCCGGGCCCGCGTCCTACGAGCAGTACTTC. Translated, it gives CASSQAGPASYEQYF.

V gene TRBV2 combines with J gene TRBJ1-2; D might be TRBD1 (5 bases). This CDR3 is 15 amino acids long. Germline CDR1 and CDR2: SNHLY and FYNNEI. Trimming cost V 4 bases and J 4 bases, with 16 bases left between them. The CDR3 here is CASSVGAGLPYGYTF. CDR3 DNA sequence: TGTGCCAGCAGTGTAGGGGCAGGGTTGCCCTATGGCTACACCTTC.

CDR3 sequence: CASSLHGAGTVNEQFF. CDR3 nucleotides: TGTGCCAGCAGCTTACACGGCGCGGGTACTGTCAATGAGCAGTTCTTC. The rearrangement joins TRBV7-2 to TRBJ2-1, with D tentatively TRBD2 (5 bases). In germline, CDR1 is SGHTA, CDR2 FQGNSA. The V and J ends lost 2 bases and 6 bases respectively, with 17 bases between them. This CDR3 is 16 amino acids long.

This clone appeared a single time. This chain connects TRBV9 to TRBJ2-7; TRBD1 or TRBD2 may be the D gene (5 bases each). V was shortened by 4 bases and J by 2 bases, with 13 bases between the two germline ends. This CDR3 is 14 amino acids long. Germline loops: CDR1 SGDLS, CDR2 YYNGEE. CDR3 nucleotide sequence: TGTGCCAGCAGCCCAGGGATGAGGGCCTACGAGCAGTACTTC. Amino acids: CASSPGMRAYEQYF.

The chain couples TRBV9 to TRBJ2-6; D call uncertain. Germline lookup yields CDR1 SGDLS and CDR2 YYNGEE. The CDR3 consists of 15 residues. V dropped 0 bases and J dropped 0 bases, with 4 bases sitting between them. The CDR3 protein is CASSVDLSGANVLTF. The CDR3 DNA reads TGTGCCAGCAGCGTAGACCTCTCTGGGGCCAACGTCCTGACTTTC.

The gene calls are TRBV3-1 (or the pseudogene TRBV3-2) and TRBJ1-2, with 9 positions matching TRBD1. The CDR3 has 14 residues. Germline CDR1 and CDR2: LGHDT and YNNKEL (reference sequence). After removal of 1 base from V and 8 bases from J, the junction contained 5 bases not matched to a gene. The CDR3 coding sequence is TGTGCCAGCAGCCAAGTACAGGGGGCGGAAGGCTACACCTTC. This gives the protein CASSQVQGAEGYTF.

V is TRBV11-2 and J is TRBJ1-2; no clear D gene. CDR1 is SGHAT and CDR2 is FQNNGV in the germline V gene. Trimming pared 5 bases from V and 0 bases from J, leaving 7 bases between. This CDR3 region has 13 residues. CDR3 protein: CASSHEANYGYTF. The CDR3 nucleotides are TGTGCCAGCAGCCATGAAGCTAACTATGGCTACACCTTC.

This clone was found a few times. This chain joins TRBV2 and TRBJ1-4; D may be TRBD1 (5 bases). V shed 4 bases and J shed 8 bases, with 11 bases lying between them. This CDR3 contains 13 residues. Germline assignment: CDR1 SNHLY and CDR2 FYNNEI. The CDR3: CASSGGVWEKLFF. CDR3 coding DNA: TGTGCCAGCAGTGGGGGGGTTTGGGAAAAACTGTTTTTT.

The chain couples TRBV12-5 to TRBJ2-5; perhaps TRBD2 as D (5 bases). CDR3 length equals 12 residues. The V end lost 2 bases, the J end lost 5 bases, and 6 bases lay between the germline ends. The germline gives CDR1 LGHNT, CDR2 FRNRAP. The CDR3 nucleotides read TGTGCTAGTGGTTTGTTAGCGGAGACCCAGTACTTC. This translates into CASGLLAETQYF. Looking up the rest from reference TRBV12-5 and TRBJ2-5 gives the full variable domain: DARVTQTPRHKVTEMGQEVTMRCQPILGHNTVFWYRQTMMQGLELLAYFRNRAPLDDSGMPKDRFSAEMPDATLATLKIQPSEPRDSAVYFCASGLLAETQYFGPGTRLLVL.

The chain recombines TRBV11-1 with TRBJ2-2; D is undetermined. V was trimmed by 5 bases and J by 4 bases, leaving 14 bases between them. The CDR3 sequence is 15 residues long. The germline CDR1 and CDR2 sequences are SGHAT and FQDESV (reference sequence). In nucleotides, the CDR3 is TGTGCCAGCAGCCACGAAGGTCCCTCCACCGGGGAGCTGTTTTTT. Protein: CASSHEGPSTGELFF.

The chain combines TRBV11-1 with TRBJ2-2; a weak D match, TRBD2 (5 bases). This CDR3 contains 12 residues. Trimming cost V 9 bases and J 4 bases, with 9 bases left between them. Germline lookup yields CDR1 SGHAT and CDR2 FQDESV (reference sequence). The CDR3 loop is CASSAGTGELFF. Written as DNA, the CDR3 is TGTGCCAGTTCGGCGGGCACCGGGGAGCTGTTTTTT.